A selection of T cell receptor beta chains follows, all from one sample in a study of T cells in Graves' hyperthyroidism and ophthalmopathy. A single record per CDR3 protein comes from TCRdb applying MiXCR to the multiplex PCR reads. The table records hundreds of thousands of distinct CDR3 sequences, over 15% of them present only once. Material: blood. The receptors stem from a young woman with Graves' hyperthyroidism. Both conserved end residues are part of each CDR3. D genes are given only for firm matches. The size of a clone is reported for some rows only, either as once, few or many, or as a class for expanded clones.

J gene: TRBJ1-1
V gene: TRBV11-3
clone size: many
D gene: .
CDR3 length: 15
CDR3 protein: CASRLVGRVNTEAFF
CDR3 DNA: TGTGCCAGCAGACTGGTGGGCAGGGTGAACACTGAAGCTTTCTTT

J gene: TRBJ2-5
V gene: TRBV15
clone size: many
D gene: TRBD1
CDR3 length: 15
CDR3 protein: CATTGTGGFQETQYF
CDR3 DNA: TGTGCCACCACCGGGACAGGGGGTTTCCAAGAGACCCAGTACTTC

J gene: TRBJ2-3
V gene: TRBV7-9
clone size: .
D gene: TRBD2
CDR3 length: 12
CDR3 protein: CASSRIAGLQYF
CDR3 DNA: TGTGCCAGCAGCCGAATAGCGGGGCTTCAGTATTTT

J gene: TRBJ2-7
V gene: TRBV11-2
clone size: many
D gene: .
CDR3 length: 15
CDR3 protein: CASSPRPDPNYEQYF
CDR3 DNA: TGTGCCAGCAGCCCCCGCCCGGACCCTAACTACGAGCAGTACTTC

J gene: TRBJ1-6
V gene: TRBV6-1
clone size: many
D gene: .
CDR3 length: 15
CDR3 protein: CASSEMDRGGSPLHF
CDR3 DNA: TGTGCCAGCAGTGAGATGGACAGAGGAGGGTCACCCCTCCACTTT

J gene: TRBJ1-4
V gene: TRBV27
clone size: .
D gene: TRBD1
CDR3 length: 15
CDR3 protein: CASSPGTAFNEKLFF
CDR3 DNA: TGTGCCAGCAGTCCCGGGACAGCATTTAATGAAAAACTGTTTTTT

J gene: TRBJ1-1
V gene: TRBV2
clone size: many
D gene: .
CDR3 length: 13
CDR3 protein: CASSGTVNTEAFF
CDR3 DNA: TGTGCCAGCAGTGGGACGGTGAACACTGAAGCTTTCTTT

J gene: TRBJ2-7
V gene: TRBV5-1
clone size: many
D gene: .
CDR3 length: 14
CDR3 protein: CASSLNSESYEQYF
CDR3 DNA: TGCGCCAGCAGCTTGAATAGTGAGAGCTACGAGCAGTACTTC

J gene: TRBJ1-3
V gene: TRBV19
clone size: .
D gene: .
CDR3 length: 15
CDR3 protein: CASSSRQSSGNTIYF
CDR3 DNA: TGTGCCAGTAGTTCCCGACAGAGCTCTGGAAACACCATATATTTT

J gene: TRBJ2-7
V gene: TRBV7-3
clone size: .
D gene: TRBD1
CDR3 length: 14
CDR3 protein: CASGARQGDYEQYF
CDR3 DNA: TGTGCCAGCGGCGCCCGACAGGGAGATTACGAGCAGTACTTC

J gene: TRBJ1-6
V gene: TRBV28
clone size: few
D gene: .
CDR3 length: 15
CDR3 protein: CASSSGTDYNSPLHF
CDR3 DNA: TGTGCCAGCAGTTCCGGGACCGACTATAATTCACCCCTCCACTTT

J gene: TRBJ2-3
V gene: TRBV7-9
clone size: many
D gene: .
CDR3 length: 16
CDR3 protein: CASSPLEGGLTDTQYF
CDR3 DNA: TGTGCCAGCAGCCCTCTAGAGGGGGGGTTGACAGATACGCAGTATTTT

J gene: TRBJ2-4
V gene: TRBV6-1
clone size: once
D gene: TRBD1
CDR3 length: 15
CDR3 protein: CASSEYGAGGNIQYF
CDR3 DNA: TGTGCCAGCAGTGAATATGGGGCAGGGGGAAACATTCAGTACTTC

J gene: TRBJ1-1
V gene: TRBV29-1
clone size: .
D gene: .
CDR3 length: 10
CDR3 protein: CSGGPLNAFF
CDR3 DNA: TGCAGCGGGGGACCTCTGAACGCTTTCTTT

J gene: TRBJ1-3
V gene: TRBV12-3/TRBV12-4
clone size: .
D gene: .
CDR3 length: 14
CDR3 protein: CATTTRSSGNTIYF
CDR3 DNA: TGTGCCACCACCACGCGGAGCTCTGGAAACACCATATATTTT

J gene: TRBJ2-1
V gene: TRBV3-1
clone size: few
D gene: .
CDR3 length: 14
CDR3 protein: CASTATSTQNEQFF
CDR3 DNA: TGTGCCAGCACCGCGACTTCTACCCAGAATGAGCAGTTCTTC

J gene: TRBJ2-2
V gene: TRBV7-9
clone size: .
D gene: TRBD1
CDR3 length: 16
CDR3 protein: CASSLDRGQPAGELFF
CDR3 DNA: TGTGCCAGCAGCTTAGATAGGGGACAGCCAGCCGGGGAGCTGTTTTTT

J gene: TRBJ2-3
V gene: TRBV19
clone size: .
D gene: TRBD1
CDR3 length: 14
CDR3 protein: CASSTYRGPDTQYF
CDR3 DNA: TGTGCCAGTAGTACCTACAGGGGGCCAGATACGCAGTATTTT

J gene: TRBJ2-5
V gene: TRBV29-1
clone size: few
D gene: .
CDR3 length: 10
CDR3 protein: CSVYQETQYF
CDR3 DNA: TGCAGCGTTTATCAAGAGACCCAGTACTTC

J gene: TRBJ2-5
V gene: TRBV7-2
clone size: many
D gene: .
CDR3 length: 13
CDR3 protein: CASNLQIGETQYF
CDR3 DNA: TGTGCCAGCAACCTACAAATAGGCGAGACCCAGTACTTC

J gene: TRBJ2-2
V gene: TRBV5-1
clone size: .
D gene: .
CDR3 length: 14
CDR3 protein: CASSLEGVTGELFF
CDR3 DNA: TGCGCCAGCAGCTTAGAAGGGGTCACCGGGGAGCTGTTTTTT

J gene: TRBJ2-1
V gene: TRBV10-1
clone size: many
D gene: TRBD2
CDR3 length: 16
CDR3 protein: CASSESGTSGDNEQFF
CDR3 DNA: TGCGCCAGCAGTGAGTCCGGGACTAGTGGGGACAATGAGCAGTTCTTC

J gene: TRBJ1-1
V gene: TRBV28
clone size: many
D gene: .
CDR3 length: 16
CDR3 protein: CASSQWALPADTEAFF
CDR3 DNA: TGTGCCAGCAGTCAGTGGGCCCTACCCGCGGACACTGAAGCTTTCTTT

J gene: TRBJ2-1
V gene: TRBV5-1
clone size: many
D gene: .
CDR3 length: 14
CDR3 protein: CASSSEGDAGEQFF
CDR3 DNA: TGCGCCAGCAGCTCGGAGGGCGACGCGGGTGAGCAGTTCTTC

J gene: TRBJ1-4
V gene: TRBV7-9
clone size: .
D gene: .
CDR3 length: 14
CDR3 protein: CASSLGRTNEKLFF
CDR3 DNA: TGTGCCAGCAGCTTGGGGCGAACTAATGAAAAACTGTTTTTT